This entry features one TCR beta chain sequence. Its antigen remains unknown. TCRB CDR3 was amplified from 2 ug genomic DNA or less. Primers: 60 V beta forward and 13 J beta reverse. The method was immunoSEQ multiplex PCR; TCRdb's version includes in-frame clones alone and lacks a portion of them. In the table there are 80,000 to 95,000 clones, about 84% of which are singletons. None of the glioblastoma patients had an isocitrate dehydrogenase mutation. Germline V gene sequence: CDR1 SGHKS, CDR2 YYEKEE (reference sequence). V was shortened by 0 bases and J by 8 bases, with 20 bases between the two germline ends. CDR3 length equals 16 residues. The data are from a study of glioma-infiltrating T cells after dendritic cell vaccination. Study outcomes and limitations: Patients with more pretreatment TILs had longer time to progression and survival.

J is TRBJ1-2 and V is TRBV5-5; D is possibly TRBD1 (6 bases). The sample in question was blood, obtained before dendritic cell vaccination. The TCR originated in a human donor with glioblastoma. CDR3 protein: CASSLAWGQTLWGYTF. The CDR3, as DNA: TGTGCCAGCAGCTTGGCCTGGGGACAAACTCTGTGGGGCTACACCTTC.